This is a list of T cell receptor beta chains from one sample in a study of cytomegalovirus exposure and HLA in healthy donors. TCRdb keeps only in-frame clones here, not all; method: immunoSEQ multiplex PCR. The sample includes over 100,000 clones, just under 70% of them seen just once. Material: PBMCs. The receptor source for this set is a woman in her 70s in good health and CMV-seropositive. CDR3s leave out the opening cysteine and the closing phenylalanine or tryptophan.

J | V | CDR3
TRBJ2-5 | TRBV4-1 | ASSHSRDSQETQY
TRBJ1-1 | TRBV7-8 | ASSRGQGSEAF
TRBJ2-7 | TRBV21-1 | ASSPRRVRQGKFVNYEQY
TRBJ1-5 | TRBV10-3 | AIGRTGNQPQH
TRBJ2-7 | TRBV29-1 | SVRAGYEQY
TRBJ1-2 | TRBV5-6 | ASSLGGGNGYT
TRBJ1-6 | TRBV7-9 | ASSSWTGEDSPLH
TRBJ2-1 | TRBV5-8 | ASRKGGSYNEQF
TRBJ2-2 | TRBV19 | ASSIGRAVSTGELF
TRBJ1-4 | TRBV25-1 | ASSDEPGSPAGGRLF
TRBJ2-7 | TRBV5-4 | ASSSGLFYEQY
TRBJ2-5 | TRBV11-2 | ASSSQETQY
TRBJ2-1 | TRBV12-5 | ASGLDRGIGNEQF
TRBJ2-7 | TRBV27 | ASSEQGEYEQY
TRBJ1-4 | TRBV6-5 | ASSYSVGQGKEKLF
TRBJ2-5 | TRBV6-5 | ASSYSPRETQY
TRBJ2-7 | TRBV27 | ASKPGFLGSYEQY
TRBJ2-7 | TRBV19 | ASSPQTMTSGGTPYEQY
TRBJ1-2 | TRBV19 | ASTRQETSYGYT
TRBJ2-1 | TRBV6-1 | ASSARGFSFSYNEQF
TRBJ1-6 | TRBV7-9 | ASSETGLNSPLH
TRBJ2-5 | TRBV25-1 | ASRKGQSVMTQY
TRBJ2-2 | TRBV5-1 | ASSGRVSGTGELF
TRBJ2-1 | TRBV4-2 | ASSQEGSGASYNEQF
TRBJ2-2 | TRBV2 | ASSVAGLGELF
TRBJ1-2 | TRBV15 | ATSRSRDRANYGYT